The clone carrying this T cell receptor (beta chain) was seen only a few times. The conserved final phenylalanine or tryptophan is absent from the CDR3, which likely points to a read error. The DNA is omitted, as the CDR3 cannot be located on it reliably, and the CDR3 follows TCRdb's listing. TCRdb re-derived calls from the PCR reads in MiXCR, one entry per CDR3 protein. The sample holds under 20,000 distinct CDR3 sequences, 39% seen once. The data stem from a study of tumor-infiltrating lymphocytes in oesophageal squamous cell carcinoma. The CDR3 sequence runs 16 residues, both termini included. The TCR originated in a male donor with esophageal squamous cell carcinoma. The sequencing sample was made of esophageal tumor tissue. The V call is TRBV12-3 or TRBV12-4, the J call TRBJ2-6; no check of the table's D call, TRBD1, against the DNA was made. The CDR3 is CASSLGGPRGEQYFGA.